This T cell receptor beta chain was obtained from a study of T cells after yellow fever vaccination. UMIs and a universal primer site were added when TCR cDNA was made by 5'RACE template switching. Each CDR3 protein gets one entry after TCRdb re-called the 5' RACE reads with MiXCR. The sample shows some 500,000 distinct CDR3 sequences, about 13% of them seen only once. This clonotype was counted between two and nine times. No antigen is known for it. Findings and limits, study-wide: Clonotypes appearing in both CD4 and CD8 compartments existed, and their share was small.

Source: PBMCs, taken on the day of the yellow fever booster vaccination. This sequence originates from a man aged 25 to 45 who received the YFV17D yellow fever vaccine.

The DNA for the CDR3 is TGTGCCAGCTCCTCAATAGTCCGGGACCCCCTCTACGAGCAGTACTTC. Protein: CASSSIVRDPLYEQYF. The chain recombines TRBV6-1 with TRBJ2-7, with D possibly being TRBD1 or TRBD2 (5 bases each). Germline V CDR1 and CDR2: MNHNS, SASEGT. The CDR3 is 16 residues long. The V end was cut by 8 bases, the J end by 3 bases, with 23 bases between.